This record covers a single TCR beta chain. Coverage ceases 3 residues before the CDR3 finishes, and the germline J gene fills in the end. This specimen belongs to a study of T cells in women clearing cervical HPV infection. Repertoires were generated with immunoSEQ multiplex PCR, while TCRdb's copy carries only in-frame clones and drops some. The listing contains 15,000 to 20,000 clones. The CDR3 covers 13 residues. The V gene lost 6 bases and the J gene lost 5 bases, with 13 bases spanning the gap. Germline V CDR1 and CDR2: MGHDK, SYGVNS. The TCR sequence derives from a woman between 18 and 75 years old with a cervical HPV16 infection that either progressed to CIN3+ or cleared (not recorded which). Sequencing input: blood buffy coat. The chain uses TRBV25-1 and TRBJ2-5; a possible D gene is TRBD2 (5 bases). Here the CDR3 reads CASSRRTGETQYF. The DNA read from the CDR3 is TGTGCCAGCAGCCGCCGGACGGGGGAGACC.